This passage covers 9 T cell receptor beta chains from one sample sequenced in a study of human T cells and chemical hapten exposure. Regarding time point: patch test 2, 6 weeks after DPC sensitization. Regarding treatment: therapeutic diphenylcyclopropenone sensitization with weekly scalp DPC. TCRdb ran MiXCR on the RACE reads and lists one entry per CDR3 protein. The sample carries 95,000 or so distinct CDR3 sequences, about an eighth recorded once. Sequenced here: whole blood, sampled in connection with sensitization to the hapten diphenylcyclopropenone (DPC). Every receptor here comes from a woman aged 40 to 50 with alopecia areata. Some clones in this sample may be carry-over from other donors' samples.

This clonotype was observed a few times. This chain connects TRBV7-6 to TRBJ2-3; 9 bases are a match to TRBD1. With V trimmed by 1 base and J by 4 bases, 3 bases remained unmatched. Germline values: CDR1 SGHVS, CDR2 FNYEAQ. This CDR3 has 15 amino acids. The CDR3 reads CASSLGTGAADTQYF. DNA of the CDR3: TGTGCCAGCAGCTTAGGGACAGGGGCGGCAGATACGCAGTATTTT.

The rearrangement joins TRBV29-1 to TRBJ2-5, with 8 positions matching TRBD2. CDR1 and CDR2 from the germline V gene are SQVTM and ANQGSEA. The CDR3 is made up of 14 amino acids. J gave up 4 bases and V 0 bases, and 4 bases lay outside the gene matches. CDR3 bases: TGCAGCGTTGAAGAACAGCGGGAGAGAGAGACCCAGTACTTC. Residues: CSVEEQRERETQYF.

This clonotype was seen at least ten times. V is TRBV20-1 and J is TRBJ2-1; D possibly corresponds to TRBD2 (6 bases). Germline lookup yields CDR1 DFQATT and CDR2 SNEGSKA (reference sequence). The CDR3 consists of 15 residues. With 3 bases removed from V and 9 bases from J, the gap between germline ends came to 21 bases. In DNA form, the CDR3 reads TGCAGTGCTAGCTTCACCCTAGCGCGGCAACTTGAGCAGTTCTTC. It translates to CSASFTLARQLEQFF.

This clonotype was observed many times. This sequence joins TRBV7-6 and TRBJ1-2; the D is unclear. Trimming took 1 base from V and 2 from J, leaving 8 bases between them. Germline V gene data show CDR1 as SGHVS and CDR2 as FNYEAQ. The CDR3 covers 14 residues. The DNA of the CDR3 is TGTGCCAGCAGCTTAGGGCAGGAGAACTATGGCTACACCTTC. Protein: CASSLGQENYGYTF.

This clonotype was counted a few times. CDR3 nucleotide sequence: TGTGCCAGCAGCGCCCCTGGCTACGAGCAGTACTTC. Protein: CASSAPGYEQYF. J is TRBJ2-7 and V is TRBV7-9; D unclear. Germline V CDR1 and CDR2: SEHNR, FQNEAQ (reference sequence). The CDR3 consists of 12 residues. V gave up 5 bases and J gave up 3 bases, with 8 bases separating them.

The sample holds many counts of this clonotype. This rearrangement joins TRBV6-4 to TRBJ1-6; D remains ambiguous. This CDR3 has 13 residues. Trimming stripped 4 bases from V and 8 bases from J, with 9 bases between. Germline loops: CDR1 MRHNA, CDR2 SNTAGT. The CDR3 sequence is CASSAQGDSPLHF. The CDR3 coding sequence is TGTGCCAGCAGTGCCCAAGGAGATTCACCCCTCCACTTT.

V gene TRBV10-3 combines with J gene TRBJ2-7, with D maybe TRBD1 (6 bases). Deletions cut 6 bases from V and 5 bases from J, with 14 bases between. The length of the CDR3 is 13 residues. Per the germline V gene, CDR1 is ENHRY and CDR2 is SYGVKD. This chain's CDR3 is CAISSGALDEQYF. In DNA form, the CDR3 reads TGTGCCATCAGCTCAGGGGCTCTGGACGAGCAGTACTTC.

The chain joins TRBV29-1 to TRBJ2-1, with 10 bases aligning to TRBD1. The V gene's germline CDR1 is SQVTM and CDR2 ANQGSEA. With V trimmed by 2 bases and J by 3 bases, 10 bases remained unmatched. There are 17 residues in the CDR3. The CDR3 loop is CSVERLVRTGGYNEQFF. CDR3 nucleotides: TGCAGCGTTGAACGTTTGGTAAGGACAGGGGGCTACAATGAGCAGTTCTTC.

The V gene is TRBV12-3 or TRBV12-4, the J gene TRBJ1-4, with D possibly matching TRBD1 (6 bases). V dropped 6 bases and J dropped 3 bases, with 14 bases sitting between them. The CDR3 is 15 residues long. The chain's CDR3 is CASRRRQVPNEKLFF. Here the CDR3 DNA reads TGTGCCAGCAGGCGCCGACAGGTACCTAATGAAAAACTGTTTTTT.